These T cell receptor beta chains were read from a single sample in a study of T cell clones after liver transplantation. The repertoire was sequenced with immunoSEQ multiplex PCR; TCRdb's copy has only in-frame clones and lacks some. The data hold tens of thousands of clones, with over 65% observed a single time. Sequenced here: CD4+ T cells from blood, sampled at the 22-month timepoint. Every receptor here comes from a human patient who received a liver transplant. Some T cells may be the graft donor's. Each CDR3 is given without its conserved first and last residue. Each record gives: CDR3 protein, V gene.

CDR3aa: ASSIVRTAYGYT
v_gene: TRBV19

CDR3aa: ASSVGLDRNTGELF
v_gene: TRBV6-6

CDR3aa: ASSPGQAGTDTQY
v_gene: TRBV18

CDR3aa: ASSQDIGNTIY
v_gene: TRBV7-9

CDR3aa: ASSALAGVSNEQF
v_gene: TRBV9

CDR3aa: ASQDSLQPQH
v_gene: TRBV6-1

CDR3aa: ASSAMTDSYGYT
v_gene: TRBV2

CDR3aa: ASSRGTGEEQY
v_gene: TRBV7-9

CDR3aa: ASSSRFLTEAF
v_gene: TRBV28

CDR3aa: ASSAIRGNTEAF
v_gene: TRBV5-1

CDR3aa: ASSQEVGGSSGNTIY
v_gene: TRBV4-2

CDR3aa: ASSDYRTGGRYQPQH
v_gene: TRBV4-1

CDR3aa: AISLQTSGEYNEQF
v_gene: TRBV10-3

CDR3aa: SVSDRVNEQY
v_gene: TRBV29-1

CDR3aa: ASRATENEKLF
v_gene: TRBV6-6

CDR3aa: ASSAHGQGMADTQY
v_gene: TRBV2

CDR3aa: ASSFLAVSNNEQF
v_gene: TRBV7-9

CDR3aa: ASSQDEGRGPDNTEAF
v_gene: TRBV4-2

CDR3aa: ASSVGLASYEQY
v_gene: TRBV9

CDR3aa: ASRAGGARGRDTQY
v_gene: TRBV2

CDR3aa: SGDDQSTDTQY
v_gene: TRBV29-1

CDR3aa: ASSVPQGTSTDTQY
v_gene: TRBV9

CDR3aa: ASSLSEKLF
v_gene: TRBV28

CDR3aa: ASSQPQGPGELF
v_gene: TRBV5-4

CDR3aa: ASSLFGAQETQY
v_gene: TRBV5-1

CDR3aa: ASSRQGVSTDTQY
v_gene: TRBV5-6

CDR3aa: ASSLTYRSTDTQY
v_gene: TRBV7-3

CDR3aa: ASSVAGTGRQY
v_gene: TRBV9

CDR3aa: ASRTREAQY
v_gene: TRBV28

CDR3aa: ASSQGGDRGIQY
v_gene: TRBV4-2

CDR3aa: ASRLDGNTGELF
v_gene: TRBV7-3

CDR3aa: ASSLGGGYSNQPQH
v_gene: TRBV5-5

CDR3aa: ASSIRIVGETQY
v_gene: TRBV19

CDR3aa: ASLPNTGSPYEQY
v_gene: TRBV28

CDR3aa: ASSLVVVGTGSGEQY
v_gene: TRBV5-1

CDR3aa: ASSRGGTQY
v_gene: TRBV7-2

CDR3aa: ASSQGSTEAF
v_gene: TRBV14

CDR3aa: AWSHQVGLGNQPQH
v_gene: TRBV30

CDR3aa: SVEPRGRGVETQY
v_gene: TRBV29-1

CDR3aa: ASSLHDRGDQPQH
v_gene: TRBV4-3

CDR3aa: ASSKTGRNQPQH
v_gene: TRBV7-9

CDR3aa: ASSVDRVATEAF
v_gene: TRBV9

CDR3aa: ASSLRQRADTQY
v_gene: TRBV5-1

CDR3aa: ASSSGQGITYEQY
v_gene: TRBV18

CDR3aa: ASSPEKGPQH
v_gene: TRBV5-8